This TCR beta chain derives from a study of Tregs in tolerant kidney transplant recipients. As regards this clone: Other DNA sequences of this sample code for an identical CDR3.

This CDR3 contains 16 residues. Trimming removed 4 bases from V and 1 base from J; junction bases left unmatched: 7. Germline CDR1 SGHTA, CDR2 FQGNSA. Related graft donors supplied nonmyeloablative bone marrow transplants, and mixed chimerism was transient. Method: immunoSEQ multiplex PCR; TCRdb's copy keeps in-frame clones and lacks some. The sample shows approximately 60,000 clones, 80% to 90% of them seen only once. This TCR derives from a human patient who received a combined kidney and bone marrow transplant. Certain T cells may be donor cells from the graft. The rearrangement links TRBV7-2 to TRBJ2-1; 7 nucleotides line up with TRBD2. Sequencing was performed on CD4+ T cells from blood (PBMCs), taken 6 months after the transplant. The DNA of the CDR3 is TGTGCCAGCAGCTCGCGTGGGGGAGGGTCCTACAATGAGCAGTTCTTC. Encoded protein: CASSSRGGGSYNEQFF.